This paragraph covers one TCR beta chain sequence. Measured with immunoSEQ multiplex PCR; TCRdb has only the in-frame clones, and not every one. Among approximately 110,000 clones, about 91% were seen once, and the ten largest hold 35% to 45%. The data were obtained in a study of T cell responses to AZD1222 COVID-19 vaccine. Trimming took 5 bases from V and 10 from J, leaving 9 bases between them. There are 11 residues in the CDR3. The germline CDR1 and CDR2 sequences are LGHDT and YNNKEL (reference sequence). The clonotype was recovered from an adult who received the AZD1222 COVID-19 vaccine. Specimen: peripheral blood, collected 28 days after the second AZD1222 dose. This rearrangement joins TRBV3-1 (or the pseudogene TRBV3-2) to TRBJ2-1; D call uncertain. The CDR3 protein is CASSGREEQFF. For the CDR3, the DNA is TGTGCCAGCAGCGGACGCGAGGAGCAGTTCTTC.